This is a list of T cell receptor beta chains from one sample in a study of blood T cell repertoires in COVID-19. TCRdb's copy holds only in-frame clones and misses some; the assay was immunoSEQ multiplex PCR. The repertoire holds fewer than 450,000 clones, with around 89% as singletons. The sequencing input was PBMCs or T cells enriched from blood (not recorded which). Every receptor here comes from a woman younger than 35 who had recovered from COVID-19. CDR3s include the opening cysteine and the closing phenylalanine or tryptophan. The order of the fields is clone size, D gene, V gene, J gene, CDR3 protein, CDR3 DNA. D genes are given only for firm matches. Clone size, where shown, is once, few, many, or a class for clones that have expanded.

>.|.|TRBV6-1|TRBJ1-2
CASSEARAGAYGYTF
TGTGCCAGCAGTGAAGCTCGGGCAGGGGCTTATGGCTACACCTTC
>.|.|TRBV6-5|TRBJ1-2
CAIRTESNYGYTF
TGTGCCATCAGGACAGAATCTAACTATGGCTACACCTTC
>.|.|TRBV18|TRBJ1-5
CASSPAKDSSNQPQHF
TGTGCCAGCTCACCGGCGAAGGACAGTAGCAATCAGCCCCAGCATTTT
>.|TRBD2|TRBV7-9|TRBJ2-5
CASSIDGTSQETQYF
TGTGCCAGCAGCATTGATGGGACTAGCCAAGAGACCCAGTACTTC
>.|.|TRBV7-9|TRBJ1-4
CASSFLDTGEKLFF
TGTGCCAGCAGCTTTCTCGATACGGGTGAAAAACTGTTTTTT
>.|.|TRBV12-5|TRBJ2-1
CASGFLAAGNEQFF
TGTGCTAGTGGTTTTTTAGCGGCCGGGAATGAGCAGTTCTTC
>.|.|TRBV6-5|TRBJ2-3
CASRQGRGDTQYF
TGTGCCAGCAGGCAGGGGAGGGGAGATACGCAGTATTTT
>.|TRBD2|TRBV11-2|TRBJ2-7
CASSFTGTNYEQYF
TGTGCCAGCAGCTTCACCGGGACTAACTACGAGCAGTACTTC
>.|.|TRBV7-3|TRBJ2-1
CASSPTGGPNRYNEQFF
TGTGCCAGCAGCCCCACCGGGGGACCTAACCGTTACAATGAGCAGTTCTTC
>few|.|TRBV7-9|TRBJ1-1
CASSPPSGTEAFF
TGTGCCAGCAGCCCGCCATCGGGGACTGAAGCTTTCTTT
>.|TRBD2|TRBV30|TRBJ2-3
CAWSVGSGGADTQYF
TGTGCCTGGAGTGTAGGGAGCGGGGGGGCAGATACGCAGTATTTT
>.|TRBD1|TRBV9|TRBJ1-4
CAREFFGQGHEKLFF
TGTGCCAGGGAATTTTTCGGACAGGGTCACGAAAAACTGTTTTTT
>.|TRBD2|TRBV6-5|TRBJ2-7
CASISSGDYEQYF
TGTGCCAGCATATCTAGCGGGGACTACGAGCAGTACTTC
>.|TRBD2|TRBV29-1|TRBJ2-3
CSPVLAGRGVSTDTQYF
TGCAGCCCGGTCCTAGCGGGGCGGGGAGTGAGCACAGATACGCAGTATTTT
>many|.|TRBV15|TRBJ2-7
CATSTATGLGEQYF
TGTGCCACCAGCACAGCCACAGGGCTGGGGGAGCAGTACTTC
>.|.|TRBV3-1/TRBV3-2|TRBJ1-6
CASSQAWDIYNSPLHF
TGTGCCAGCAGCCAAGCGTGGGACATCTATAATTCACCCCTCCACTTT
>.|TRBD1|TRBV6-4|TRBJ1-3
CASSDDRVPSGNTIYF
TGTGCCAGCAGTGACGACAGGGTACCGTCTGGAAACACCATATATTTT
>.|.|TRBV30|TRBJ1-4
CAHRATNEKLFF
TGTGCCCACAGAGCAACTAATGAAAAACTGTTTTTT
>.|TRBD2|TRBV24-1|TRBJ2-7
CATSDPDRAGQGGLVHEQYF
TGTGCCACCAGTGATCCCGACAGAGCCGGACAAGGGGGACTAGTCCACGAGCAGTACTTC
>.|.|TRBV5-1|TRBJ1-1
CASSPGHLDTEAFF
TGCGCCAGCAGCCCAGGACATTTAGACACTGAAGCTTTCTTT
>.|.|TRBV21-1|TRBJ1-1
CASSRADRGRINTEAFF
TGTGCCAGCAGCAGAGCCGACAGGGGGCGCATAAACACTGAAGCTTTCTTT
>.|.|TRBV27|TRBJ2-7
CASRPPGVPEQYF
TGTGCCAGCAGACCACCGGGGGTTCCCGAGCAGTACTTC
>.|.|TRBV6-5|TRBJ1-5
CASSQREGWQPQHF
TGTGCCAGCAGCCAGCGGGAGGGTTGGCAGCCCCAGCATTTT
>.|TRBD2|TRBV19|TRBJ2-1
CASRAAGGYNEQFF
TGTGCCAGTAGGGCAGCGGGGGGATACAATGAGCAGTTCTTC
>.|.|TRBV27|TRBJ1-3
CANRVKARSPGNTIYF
TGTGCCAACCGTGTAAAAGCCAGGTCCCCTGGAAACACCATATATTTT
>.|TRBD2|TRBV18|TRBJ2-1
CASFPSGSYNEQFF
TGTGCCAGCTTCCCTAGCGGCTCCTACAATGAGCAGTTCTTC
>.|.|TRBV15|TRBJ1-3
CATSRGGTNSGNTIYF
TGTGCCACCAGCAGAGGAGGGACTAACTCTGGAAACACCATATATTTT
>.|TRBD2|TRBV24-1|TRBJ2-1
CATSARPGLAGVYNEQFF
TGTGCCACCAGTGCCAGACCGGGACTAGCGGGGGTTTACAATGAGCAGTTCTTC
>.|.|TRBV28|TRBJ2-7
CASSLKAGVEQYF
TGTGCCAGCAGTTTAAAGGCAGGGGTCGAGCAGTACTTC
>.|.|TRBV6-2/TRBV6-3|TRBJ2-1
CASSYPRGGTFNEQFF
TGTGCCAGCAGTTACCCGAGGGGGGGAACCTTCAATGAGCAGTTCTTC
>.|.|TRBV7-2|TRBJ2-7
CASSSLYEQYF
TGTGCCAGCAGCTCACTTTACGAGCAGTACTTC
>.|.|TRBV6-2/TRBV6-3|TRBJ1-1
CASSYRELGEKTEAFF
TGTGCCAGCAGTTACCGCGAGCTCGGAGAGAAAACTGAAGCTTTCTTT
>.|TRBD1|TRBV4-2|TRBJ1-2
CASSRDRGLSGYTF
TGTGCCAGCAGCCGCGACAGGGGGCTCTCTGGCTACACCTTC
>.|.|TRBV10-2|TRBJ2-1
CASSFDFSGNEQFF
TGCGCCAGCAGTTTTGACTTTTCCGGCAATGAGCAGTTCTTC
>few|TRBD2|TRBV13|TRBJ2-7
CASSLSGGGYEQYF
TGTGCCAGCAGCTTAAGCGGGGGGGGCTACGAGCAGTACTTC
>.|.|TRBV5-4|TRBJ2-7
CASSLGGDRAYEQYF
TGTGCCAGCAGCTTGGGGGGGGACAGAGCCTACGAGCAGTACTTC
>few|TRBD1|TRBV5-4|TRBJ2-7
CASSLNRGTLEQYF
TGTGCCAGCAGCTTAAACAGGGGAACGCTCGAGCAGTACTTC
>.|TRBD1|TRBV11-3|TRBJ2-7
CASSPGTGGLGEQYF
TGTGCCAGCAGCCCTGGGACAGGGGGCTTAGGCGAGCAGTACTTC
>.|TRBD1|TRBV6-5|TRBJ2-2
CASFPGGGELFF
TGTGCCAGTTTCCCAGGGGGAGGGGAGCTGTTTTTT
>.|TRBD1|TRBV5-4|TRBJ2-7
CASSGRQGAQDEQYF
TGTGCCAGCAGCGGGAGACAGGGGGCGCAGGACGAGCAGTACTTC
>.|TRBD2|TRBV6-4|TRBJ2-3
CASSEGAGGPTDTQYF
TGTGCCAGCAGTGAAGGAGCGGGGGGGCCTACAGATACGCAGTATTTT
>.|TRBD1|TRBV30|TRBJ1-6
CAWSSKTGGYNSPLHF
TGTGCCTGGAGTTCAAAGACAGGGGGTTATAATTCACCCCTCCACTTT
>once|.|TRBV3-1/TRBV3-2|TRBJ2-7
CASSQGEGVDYEQYF
TGTGCCAGCAGCCAAGGGGAGGGGGTAGACTACGAGCAGTACTTC
>.|.|TRBV20-1|TRBJ2-3
CSARPQVTQYF
TGCAGTGCTCGGCCGCAGGTTACGCAGTATTTT
>once|TRBD1|TRBV2|TRBJ2-3
CASGDRAGGTDTQYF
TGTGCCAGCGGGGACAGGGCGGGGGGCACAGATACGCAGTATTTT
>many|TRBD2|TRBV10-3|TRBJ2-3
CAISPGGLAGLREADTQYF
TGTGCCATCAGCCCGGGGGGACTAGCGGGTTTACGAGAGGCAGATACGCAGTATTTT
>.|TRBD1|TRBV3-1/TRBV3-2|TRBJ1-5
CASSPDTGGKPQHF
TGTGCCAGCAGTCCTGACACAGGGGGAAAGCCCCAGCATTTT
>.|.|TRBV19|TRBJ2-1
CASSIYARGDFYNEQFF
TGTGCCAGTAGTATTTATGCCAGGGGGGATTTCTACAATGAGCAGTTCTTC
>.|TRBD2|TRBV3-1/TRBV3-2|TRBJ2-7
CASSQEPSGAHEQYF
TGTGCCAGCAGCCAAGAACCTAGCGGGGCCCACGAGCAGTACTTC